Following are 32 T cell receptor beta chains from one sample sequenced in a study of T-cell memory formation after mild COVID-19. A single record per CDR3 protein comes from TCRdb applying MiXCR to the 5' RACE reads. The table shows about 27,000 distinct CDR3 sequences, with about 7.4% occurring only once. Sequenced sample: PBMCs or a T cell subset sorted from them (not recorded which). All receptors come from an adult woman who had mild COVID-19 (a few samples of this study predate the infection). Cell type and time point are not known.

The chain recombines TRBV2 with TRBJ1-2, with D tentatively TRBD1 (5 bases). Germline CDR1 SNHLY, CDR2 FYNNEI. The CDR3 runs 14 residues. Trimming pared 7 bases from V and 7 bases from J, leaving 19 bases between. This chain's CDR3 is CASNRQAYESGYTF. In DNA, the CDR3 is TGTGCCAGCAACAGGCAGGCTTATGAGAGTGGCTACACCTTC.

CDR3 amino acids: CASSLDRGHNEQFF. In DNA, the CDR3 is TGTGCCAGCAGCTTGGACAGGGGGCACAATGAGCAGTTCTTC. This chain connects TRBV6-5 to TRBJ2-1; 11 positions agree with TRBD1. The V segment lost 6 bases and the J segment 5 bases; nucleotides outside the gene matches: 3. This CDR3 region has 14 residues. Germline V lookup: CDR1 MNHEY, CDR2 SVGAGI.

In its sample, this clonotype is medium-sized. The chain is built from TRBV7-9 and TRBJ2-1, with 8 bases fitting TRBD2. Per germline, CDR1 SEHNR and CDR2 FQNEAQ (reference sequence). This CDR3 spans 17 amino acids. V lost 5 bases and J lost 5; bases outside the gene matches: 14. The CDR3 sequence: CASSVLAGFKPNNEQFF. The DNA for the CDR3 is TGTGCCAGCAGCGTATTAGCGGGATTTAAACCTAACAATGAGCAGTTCTTC.

This clonotype was seen at least ten times. The rearrangement joins TRBV4-1 to TRBJ2-1, with a weak D call TRBD1 (6 bases). The V gene's germline CDR1 is MGHRA and CDR2 YSYEKL. The CDR3 spans 16 residues. V lost 2 bases, J lost 4 bases, and 15 bases lay in between. DNA for the CDR3: TGCGCCAGCAGCCAACCGATCCGGGACAAGTACAATGAGCAGTTCTTC. It codes for CASSQPIRDKYNEQFF.

Many counts were recorded for this clonotype. The V call is TRBV20-1, the J call TRBJ2-5; 9 nucleotides match TRBD2. The CDR3 is made up of 14 amino acids. From germline, CDR1 is DFQATT and CDR2 SNEGSKA (reference sequence). V trimming: 1 base; J trimming: 5 bases; junction bases outside the gene matches: 5. CDR3 loop: CSARAGLAGETQYF. CDR3 sequence (DNA): TGCAGTGCTAGAGCGGGACTAGCTGGGGAGACCCAGTACTTC.

This clonotype was seen many times. This chain connects TRBV7-2 to TRBJ2-7; D is tentatively TRBD1 or TRBD2 (5 bases each). Trimming took off 4 bases at V and 6 bases at J, with 19 bases between the two ends. In germline, CDR1 is SGHTA, CDR2 FQGNSA. The CDR3 spans 15 residues. The CDR3 protein is CASSSSGTASGEQYF. The CDR3 DNA reads as TGTGCCAGCAGCTCTTCCGGGACGGCTTCGGGCGAGCAGTACTTC.

This clonotype came up many times. The J gene is TRBJ1-6, the V gene TRBV5-6, with D possibly matching TRBD1 (6 bases). Germline loops: CDR1 SGHDT, CDR2 YYEEEE. V was trimmed by 4 bases and J by 7 bases, leaving 21 bases between them. The CDR3 spans 17 residues. The CDR3 region has the DNA TGTGCCAGCAGCCCGAGGGGCAGGGGTATCTCGAATTCACCCCTCCACTTT. Translation: CASSPRGRGISNSPLHF.

In this sample, this clonotype turned up many times. The rearrangement links TRBV10-3 to TRBJ2-7, with D unclear. The germline V and J ends were trimmed by 4 bases and 4 bases, with 8 bases remaining between them. This CDR3 is 12 amino acids long. Germline V lookup: CDR1 ENHRY, CDR2 SYGVKD. The CDR3 DNA reads as TGTGCCATCAGTGGGGGAAATTACGAGCAGTACTTC. Translated, it gives CAISGGNYEQYF.

The sample holds many counts of this clonotype. This chain joins TRBV30 and TRBJ2-5, with D possibly being TRBD1 (6 bases). The CDR3 runs to 14 residues. CDR1 GTSNPN and CDR2 SVGIG come from the germline V gene (reference sequence). V gave up 0 bases and J gave up 4 bases, with 12 bases separating them. This CDR3 reads CAWSVRTAIETQYF. The CDR3 bases are TGTGCCTGGAGTGTACGGACAGCGATAGAGACCCAGTACTTC.

This clonotype was detected many times. The chain combines TRBV12-3 or TRBV12-4 with TRBJ1-3; possible D gene TRBD1, 6 bases. The CDR3 spans 16 residues. V was clipped by 6 bases and J by 1 base, with 16 bases between them. Here the CDR3 reads CASSRRRGTSGNTIYF. CDR3 sequence (DNA): TGTGCCAGCAGCCGCCGCAGAGGGACATCTGGAAACACCATATATTTT.

This clonotype was observed at least ten times. The chain joins TRBV15 to TRBJ2-3, with D unclear. Germline V gives CDR1 LNHNV, CDR2 YYDKDF (reference sequence). The CDR3 sequence is 14 residues long. The ends were cut back, 4 bases at V and 3 bases at J, with 11 bases in the middle. This chain's CDR3 is CATSIKVITDTQYF. The CDR3 bases are TGTGCCACCAGCATCAAGGTTATAACAGATACGCAGTATTTT.

This clonotype was detected ten times or more. V usage is TRBV12-3 or TRBV12-4 and J usage is TRBJ1-5; D is undetermined. This CDR3 has 12 amino acids. Trimming took off 6 bases at V and 4 bases at J, with 7 bases between the two ends. As DNA, the CDR3 is TGTGCCAGCAGCTTTTCAAATCAGCCCCAGCATTTT. Amino acid sequence: CASSFSNQPQHF.

This clonotype was seen repeatedly, ten times or more. The J gene is TRBJ2-7, the V gene TRBV30, with TRBD1 matching over 7 bases. The CDR3 spans 14 residues. Unmatched junction bases numbered 11, after V lost 2 bases and J lost 7 bases. Germline V lookup: CDR1 GTSNPN, CDR2 SVGIG (reference sequence). Here the CDR3 DNA reads TGTGCCTGGAGTTGGGGACAGCCCTTGGGGGAGCAGTACTTC. It codes for CAWSWGQPLGEQYF.

The rearrangement joins TRBV24-1 to TRBJ2-1, with a weak D call TRBD2 (5 bases). The CDR3 runs 14 residues. V lost 6 bases, J lost 10 bases, and 18 bases lay in between. Germline values: CDR1 KGHDR, CDR2 SFDVKD. CDR3 sequence (DNA): TGTGCCACCAGTCGCGCCCCCGCCTGGGAGGAGCAGTTCTTC. Its translation is CATSRAPAWEEQFF.

This clonotype was seen a single time. This chain joins TRBV7-2 and TRBJ2-5, with D tentatively TRBD2 (6 bases). V lost 2 bases, J lost 5 bases, and 12 bases lay in between. The length of the CDR3 is 14 residues. Germline V gene sequence: CDR1 SGHTA, CDR2 FQGNSA. CDR3 sequence (DNA): TGTGCCAGCAGCTTAATGGTGGCGGGGGAGACCCAGTACTTC. Protein product: CASSLMVAGETQYF. Full variable domain (outside the CDR3, taken from reference TRBV7-2 and TRBJ2-5): GAGVSQSPSNKVTEKGKDVELRCDPISGHTALYWYRQSLGQGLEFLIYFQGNSAPDKSGLPSDRFSAERTGGSVSTLTIQRTQQEDSAVYLCASSLMVAGETQYFGPGTRLLVL.

This clonotype came up many times. The CDR3: CASSLHLGTGEQFF. DNA for the CDR3: TGTGCCAGCAGTCTACACCTAGGTACCGGGGAGCAGTTCTTC. V is TRBV12-3 or TRBV12-4 and J is TRBJ2-1; D is unresolved. The CDR3 contains 14 residues. Trimming shortened V by 5 bases and J by 10 bases, and 18 bases separated the two germline ends.

This clonotype appeared many times. The rearrangement links TRBV12-3 or TRBV12-4 to TRBJ1-2, with D perhaps matching TRBD1 (5 bases). Trimming removed 4 bases at V and 8 bases at J, with 11 bases between. The CDR3 extends over 12 amino acids. The CDR3 DNA follows: TGTGCCAGCAGTTCCAGGGTGGGGGGCTACACCTTC. This codes for CASSSRVGGYTF.

Sample share makes this clonotype medium-sized. The genes are TRBV2 and TRBJ1-2; tentative D call: TRBD1 (5 bases). Germline V CDR1 and CDR2: SNHLY, FYNNEI. V was cut by 7 bases and J by 4 bases, with 16 bases left in between. This CDR3 contains 14 residues. CDR3: CASTMTASSYGYTF. For the CDR3, the DNA is TGTGCCAGCACCATGACAGCCTCGTCCTATGGCTACACCTTC.

This chain joins TRBV9 and TRBJ2-3, with 7 bases fitting TRBD1. Germline-derived CDR1 and CDR2 are SGDLS and YYNGEE. J lost 2 bases, V lost 5 bases, and 8 bases had no gene match. This CDR3 spans 15 amino acids. This CDR3 reads CASRVPRGFTDTQYF. The CDR3 region has the DNA TGTGCCAGCAGGGTCCCCAGGGGGTTCACAGATACGCAGTATTTT.

At least ten counts were recorded for this clonotype. The V gene is TRBV25-1, the J gene TRBJ1-2, with D possibly TRBD1 on 5 matching bases. V was clipped by 0 bases and J by 5 bases, with 13 bases between them. Germline V gives CDR1 MGHDK, CDR2 SYGVNS. The CDR3 is 15 residues long. The CDR3 DNA is TGTGCCAGCAGTGAATATTCGGCAGGGAATTATGGCTACACCTTC. Its protein is CASSEYSAGNYGYTF.

This clonotype was observed at least ten times. The rearrangement joins TRBV6-4 to TRBJ2-1; D unclear. V lost 2 bases to trimming and J lost 2 bases, with 4 bases between them. The CDR3 totals 13 residues. The germline gives CDR1 MRHNA, CDR2 SNTAGT. The CDR3 DNA is TGTGCCAGCAGTGACAACCCCTACAATGAGCAGTTCTTC. Amino acids: CASSDNPYNEQFF.

This chain links TRBV2 with TRBJ2-1; 9 bases agree with TRBD1. CDR1 and CDR2 from the germline V gene are SNHLY and FYNNEI. V lost 6 bases, J lost 0 bases, and 3 bases stayed unmatched. There are 15 residues in the CDR3. CDR3 DNA: TGTGCCAGCAGGGGACAGGGAAGCTCCTACAATGAGCAGTTCTTC. Its translation: CASRGQGSSYNEQFF.

Many counts were recorded for this clonotype. CDR3 nucleotide sequence: TGTGCCAGCAGCTTAGCTCTCGATAACAATGAGCAGTTCTTC. It specifies CASSLALDNNEQFF. The V and J genes are TRBV7-9 and TRBJ2-1; the D is unclear. The V gene's germline CDR1 is SEHNR and CDR2 FQNEAQ (reference sequence). There are 14 residues in the CDR3. The V end was cut by 0 bases, the J end by 5 bases, with 8 bases between.

The sample holds many counts of this clonotype. This rearrangement joins TRBV6-5 to TRBJ1-5; possibly TRBD1 for D (6 bases). CDR1 is MNHEY and CDR2 is SVGAGI in the germline V gene. This CDR3 has 13 amino acids. Trimming pared 5 bases from V and 3 bases from J, leaving 8 bases between. The CDR3 loop reads CASSDRSNQPQHF. Written as DNA, the CDR3 is TGTGCCAGCAGTGACAGGTCCAATCAGCCCCAGCATTTT.

This clonotype was counted ten times or more. This rearrangement joins TRBV5-5 to TRBJ2-1; the match to TRBD2 covers 15 bases. Trimming took 7 bases from V and 3 from J; bases not matched to a gene: 11. CDR1 SGHKS and CDR2 YYEKEE come from the germline V gene (reference sequence). CDR3 size: 18 residues. The CDR3 spells CASHAGLAGGLGYNEQFF. In DNA form, the CDR3 reads TGTGCCAGCCATGCTGGACTAGCGGGGGGGCTTGGCTACAATGAGCAGTTCTTC.

This clonotype was observed at least ten times. The J gene is TRBJ2-7, the V gene TRBV7-9; the match to TRBD1 covers 8 bases. CDR3 length: 15 residues. CDR1 SEHNR and CDR2 FQNEAQ come from the germline V gene (reference sequence). The V gene end was trimmed by 0 bases and the J gene end by 2 bases; junction bases not matched to a gene: 3. The CDR3 reads CASSLADRVPYEQYF. DNA for the CDR3: TGTGCCAGCAGCTTAGCGGACAGGGTCCCCTACGAGCAGTACTTC.

In its sample, this clonotype was seen many times. The V gene is TRBV3-1, the J gene TRBJ2-7, with D maybe TRBD1 (5 bases). The germline V gene encodes CDR1 LGHDT and CDR2 YNNKEL (reference sequence). The CDR3 totals 13 residues. V gave up 8 bases and J gave up 3 bases, with 14 bases separating them. The CDR3 DNA is TGTGCCAGCTGCAATAGCAGGGTCTACGAGCAGTACTTC. As protein: CASCNSRVYEQYF.

This clonotype appeared many times. The chain couples TRBV9 to TRBJ2-1; the D gene is possibly TRBD2 (6 bases). CDR1 is SGDLS, CDR2 YYNGEE, per germline. Trimming shortened V by 2 bases and J by 4 bases, and 7 bases separated the two germline ends. This CDR3 has 13 amino acids. This chain's CDR3 is CASSVAGYNEQFF. DNA of the CDR3: TGTGCCAGCAGCGTGGCGGGGTACAATGAGCAGTTCTTC.

At least ten counts were recorded for this clonotype. The chain is built from TRBV14 and TRBJ2-1; perhaps TRBD2 as D (6 bases). The V end was cut by 1 base, the J end by 8 bases, with 12 bases between. This CDR3 spans 14 amino acids. CDR1 and CDR2 from the germline V gene are SGHDN and FVKESK. DNA for the CDR3: TGTGCCAGCAGCCAAGTTCACGGGGGAGATGAGCAGTTCTTC. Protein product: CASSQVHGGDEQFF.

In its sample, this clonotype was seen many times. The CDR3 sequence is CSARRDRNHATNEKLFF. The DNA of the CDR3 is TGCAGTGCTAGGCGGGACAGGAACCATGCAACTAATGAAAAACTGTTTTTT. This rearrangement joins TRBV20-1 to TRBJ1-4; 8 bases are a match to TRBD1. V lost 3 bases, J lost 0 bases, and 9 bases stayed unmatched. Germline loops: CDR1 DFQATT, CDR2 SNEGSKA (reference sequence). CDR3 length equals 17 residues.

This clonotype was seen many times. The chain uses TRBV5-1 and TRBJ1-1; maybe TRBD1 (5 bases). Germline loops: CDR1 SGHRS, CDR2 YFSETQ. The V end was cut by 4 bases, the J end by 1 base, with 8 bases between. This CDR3 is built from 13 residues. The CDR3 is CASSDSRNTEAFF. The CDR3 DNA sequence: TGCGCCAGCAGCGACAGTAGGAACACTGAAGCTTTCTTT.

This clonotype was counted ten times or more. The chain uses TRBV6-5 and TRBJ1-1; TRBD1 is a possible D gene (5 bases). Germline assignment: CDR1 MNHEY and CDR2 SVGAGI. The CDR3 is 14 amino acids. The V end lost 7 bases, the J end lost 6 bases, and 18 bases lay between the germline ends. The CDR3 DNA reads TGTGCCAGCATCTCAGGGAGCCGGGGCGCTGAAGCTTTCTTT. It translates to CASISGSRGAEAFF.